This T cell receptor beta chain was identified in a study of graft-versus-host responses after intestinal transplantation. Across the study: Anti-thymocyte globulin was used for induction in all recipients, who then took tacrolimus and steroids for roughly three years.

Findings and limits, study-wide: Researchers found GvH clones in recipient marrow, and some showed up first in ileum or blood. Maximum circulating GvH clone levels tracked with early post-transplant HvG decreases.

Trimming stripped 2 bases from V and 0 bases from J, with 4 bases between. Germline V CDR1 and CDR2: MNHEY, SVGAGI. The CDR3 sequence is 14 residues long. Repertoires were generated with immunoSEQ multiplex PCR, while TCRdb's copy carries only in-frame clones and drops some. In the table there are tens of thousands of clones, 80% to 95% of which are singletons. A word on this clone: The antigen is undetermined.

The TCR originated in a human patient who received an intestinal transplant, so some T cells may come from the graft donor. V is TRBV6-5 and J is TRBJ1-4; unclear D gene. Sequenced here: bone marrow, sampled around 730 days after intestinal transplantation. This CDR3 is CASSYGTTNEKLFF. CDR3 DNA sequence: TGTGCCAGCAGTTACGGCACAACTAATGAAAAACTGTTTTTT.